This T cell receptor beta chain was sequenced during a study of T cells in Graves' hyperthyroidism and ophthalmopathy. TCR beta CDR3 region amplification was performed from RNA transcripts. RT-PCR in the first round (using the HTBI primer set) targeted the TCR CDR3. MiXCR, applied by TCRdb to the multiplex PCR reads, yields one record per CDR3 protein. Among more than 650,000 distinct CDR3 sequences listed, 11% to 15% were seen once. This clonotype was observed a handful of times. Its matching antigen is unknown. Study results and caveats: Appearing also in blood were most of the thyroid clonotypes expanded above 0.001.

The sequence was obtained from a woman under 30 with Graves' hyperthyroidism. Sequencing was carried out using blood.

The CDR3 DNA reads TGTGCCAGCAGCGTGAGCGGGAGCCTTCAAGAGACCCAGTACTTC. As protein: CASSVSGSLQETQYF. The chain carries TRBV9 and TRBJ2-5; 8 positions agree with TRBD2. In germline, CDR1 is SGDLS, CDR2 YYNGEE. V was pared by 2 bases and J by 2 bases, with 5 bases of the junction left unmatched. The CDR3 spans 15 residues.